The present T cell receptor (beta chain) was sequenced within a study of T cell responses to AZD1222 COVID-19 vaccine. It was second doses at about 4 or about 12 weeks that were pooled. General observations from the study: Clonal diversity was possibly underestimated, and white British individuals and females predominated among donors.

Notes on this clone: Its matching antigen is unknown.

Sequenced by immunoSEQ multiplex PCR; TCRdb stores in-frame clones only, minus some. The sample lists under 110,000 clones, approximately 87% occurring once. The V and J ends lost 3 bases and 5 bases respectively, with 10 bases between them. The CDR3 has 13 residues. Germline V CDR1 and CDR2: MNHEY, SMNVEV (reference sequence). The V call is TRBV27, the J call TRBJ2-5; no definite D call. The sequence was collected from an adult who received the AZD1222 COVID-19 vaccine. The material sequenced was peripheral blood, taken 28 days after the second AZD1222 dose. CDR3 sequence reads: CASSLRVEETQYF. The CDR3 DNA sequence: TGTGCCAGCAGTTTGAGAGTTGAGGAGACCCAGTACTTC.